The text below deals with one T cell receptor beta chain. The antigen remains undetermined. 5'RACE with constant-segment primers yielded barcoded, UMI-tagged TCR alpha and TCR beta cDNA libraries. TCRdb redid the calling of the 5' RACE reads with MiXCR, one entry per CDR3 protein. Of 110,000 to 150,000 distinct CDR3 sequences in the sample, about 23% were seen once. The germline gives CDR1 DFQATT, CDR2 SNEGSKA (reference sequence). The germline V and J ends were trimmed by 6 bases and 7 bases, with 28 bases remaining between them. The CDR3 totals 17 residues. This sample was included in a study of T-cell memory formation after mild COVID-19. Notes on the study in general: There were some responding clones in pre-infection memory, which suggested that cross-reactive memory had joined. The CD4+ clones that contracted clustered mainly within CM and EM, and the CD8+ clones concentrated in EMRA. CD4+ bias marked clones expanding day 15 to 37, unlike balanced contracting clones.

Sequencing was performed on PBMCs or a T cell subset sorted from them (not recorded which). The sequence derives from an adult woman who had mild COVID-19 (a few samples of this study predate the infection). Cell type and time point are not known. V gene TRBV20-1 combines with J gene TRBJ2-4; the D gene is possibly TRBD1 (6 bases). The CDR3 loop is CSAKGGWTVPLKNIQYF. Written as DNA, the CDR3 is TGCAGTGCGAAAGGGGGATGGACTGTCCCCCTCAAGAACATTCAGTACTTC.